These T cell receptor beta chains were read from a single sample in a study of T cells in Graves' hyperthyroidism and ophthalmopathy. MiXCR, applied by TCRdb to the multiplex PCR reads, yields one record per CDR3 protein. Among 300,000 to 400,000 distinct CDR3 sequences listed, around 14% were seen once. Material: blood. The origin of the receptors is a young woman with Graves' hyperthyroidism. The CDR3 runs from the conserved cysteine through the conserved F or W. The order of the fields is CDR3 length, clone size, D gene, V gene, J gene, CDR3 DNA, CDR3 protein. D genes are given only for firm matches. Not every row has a clone size; where given, it reads once, few, many or a size class.

15,many,-,TRBV28,TRBJ2-1,TGTGCCAGCAGGCATCCGGGACGGACGTACAATGAGCAGTTCTTC,CASRHPGRTYNEQFF
15,many,-,TRBV13,TRBJ2-3,TGTGCCAGCAGTGACCGAGGGCAGTCAGCAGATACGCAGTATTTT,CASSDRGQSADTQYF
14,many,TRBD1,TRBV7-9,TRBJ1-2,TGTGCCAGCAGCTTAACGCAGGGGGCTGGCGGCTACACCTTC,CASSLTQGAGGYTF
16,many,-,TRBV7-3,TRBJ2-2,TGTGCCAGCAGCTTAATGGACACCACGAACACCGGGGAGCTGTTTTTT,CASSLMDTTNTGELFF
17,many,-,TRBV6-2/TRBV6-3,TRBJ2-2,TGTGCCAGCAGCTCATCTGAACGGGACTGGAACACCGGGGAGCTGTTTTTT,CASSSSERDWNTGELFF
14,many,TRBD2,TRBV12-3/TRBV12-4,TRBJ2-2,TGTGCCAGCAGTACTAGCGGGGTCACCGGGGAGCTGTTTTTT,CASSTSGVTGELFF
15,many,-,TRBV27,TRBJ2-7,TGTGCCAGCAGACCCGCGGGGTTCGGGTACTACGAGCAGTACTTC,CASRPAGFGYYEQYF
14,few,-,TRBV4-1,TRBJ1-1,TGCGCCAGCAGCCGCCGGGCCTCGAACACTGAAGCTTTCTTT,CASSRRASNTEAFF
21,-,TRBD2,TRBV7-9,TRBJ2-3,TGTGCCAGCAGCGTTTACCCAGGACTAGCGGGCCCCACGGGTTGGTCAGATACGCAGTATTTT,CASSVYPGLAGPTGWSDTQYF
16,many,-,TRBV6-5,TRBJ2-7,TGTGCCAGCAGTTATCCTACGAGGACAGCCTTTAACGAGCAGTACTTC,CASSYPTRTAFNEQYF
14,many,TRBD1,TRBV6-2/TRBV6-3,TRBJ2-3,TGTGCCAGCACCTACAGGGGAAGGGGAGATACGCAGTATTTT,CASTYRGRGDTQYF
14,many,TRBD2,TRBV2,TRBJ2-5,TGTGCCAGAGAAATAGCGGGAGTCGGGGAGACCCAGTACTTC,CAREIAGVGETQYF
14,-,-,TRBV7-9,TRBJ1-4,TGTGCCATCCCGTTACGGGGAGTTAATGAAAAACTGTTTTTT,CAIPLRGVNEKLFF
13,many,-,TRBV20-1,TRBJ1-1,TGCAGTGCCCCCACACAGAGCGGCACTGAAGCTTTCTTT,CSAPTQSGTEAFF
15,many,-,TRBV11-3,TRBJ2-2,TGTGCCAGCAGCACCGGGACCGTGAACACCGGGGAGCTGTTTTTT,CASSTGTVNTGELFF
12,many,-,TRBV7-3,TRBJ2-2,TGTGCCAGCAGTCTCGGGCCCGGGGAGCTGTTTTTT,CASSLGPGELFF
11,few,-,TRBV27,TRBJ2-3,TGTGCCAGCCTTCTTGGGGATACGCAGTATTTT,CASLLGDTQYF
13,once,-,TRBV7-9,TRBJ2-3,TGCGCCAACAGCTTGGAAGGTTCCGATACGCAGTATTTT,CANSLEGSDTQYF
15,-,TRBD1,TRBV28,TRBJ1-5,TGTGCCAGCAGAATGACAGGGGGTAGCAATCAGCCCCAGCATTTT,CASRMTGGSNQPQHF
15,once,TRBD1,TRBV12-3/TRBV12-4,TRBJ2-7,TGTGCCAGCAGTGAGGGGACAGGGAGGTCCTACGAGCAGTACTTC,CASSEGTGRSYEQYF
18,-,TRBD1,TRBV19,TRBJ2-6,TGTGCCAGTAGGGGGTCGGGGACAGGGAAGAGTGGGGCCAACGTCCTGACTTTC,CASRGSGTGKSGANVLTF
14,many,-,TRBV20-1,TRBJ1-1,TGCAGTGCCCCAGGCGGACGGTTGAACACTGAAGCTTTCTTT,CSAPGGRLNTEAFF
15,-,-,TRBV19,TRBJ1-5,TGTGCCAGTAGTATGGTGTTGGGGACTGATCAGCCCCAGCATTTT,CASSMVLGTDQPQHF
18,many,TRBD2,TRBV28,TRBJ2-1,TGTGCCAGCAGTTCCCCCCAGCGGGACCTAGAAATTTACAATGAGCAGTTCTTC,CASSSPQRDLEIYNEQFF
17,many,TRBD2,TRBV5-1,TRBJ2-3,TGCGCCAGCAGCACCTGGACTAGCCGCACTAGCACAGATACGCAGTATTTT,CASSTWTSRTSTDTQYF
14,many,TRBD2,TRBV5-8,TRBJ2-1,TGTGCCAGCAGCTGGGGGGGTAACTACAATGAGCAGTTCTTC,CASSWGGNYNEQFF
16,many,TRBD1,TRBV18,TRBJ1-4,TGTGCCAGCTCACCTTTGAGAGGGACAGCTAATGAAAAACTGTTTTTT,CASSPLRGTANEKLFF
15,many,-,TRBV10-3,TRBJ2-1,TGTGCCATCAGTGACAGGGGTTCTGGGGACAATGAGCAGTTCTTC,CAISDRGSGDNEQFF
18,many,TRBD2,TRBV11-2,TRBJ2-5,TGTGCCAGCACCCCACGTGGGGGGGGACCGAAGGCCCAAGGGACCCAGTACTTC,CASTPRGGGPKAQGTQYF
14,many,TRBD2,TRBV2,TRBJ2-3,TGTGCCAGCAGTCCAGCGGGAGTCCCAGATACGCAGTATTTT,CASSPAGVPDTQYF
12,few,-,TRBV4-1,TRBJ2-2,TGCGCCAGCAGCCAGGGTAACGGGGAGCTGTTTTTT,CASSQGNGELFF
15,-,TRBD1,TRBV27,TRBJ1-1,TGTGCCAGCAGTTTTTGGACAGGGGGCAACACTGAAGCTTTCTTT,CASSFWTGGNTEAFF
16,-,TRBD1,TRBV4-1,TRBJ2-1,TGCGCCAGCAGCCAAGACGGACAGGGGAATTCAAATGAGCAGTTCTTC,CASSQDGQGNSNEQFF
12,many,-,TRBV25-1,TRBJ2-1,TGTGCCAGCAGTGAATATCGGGCTGAGCAGTTCTTC,CASSEYRAEQFF
15,few,TRBD1,TRBV5-6,TRBJ1-3,TGTGCCAGCAGCGACTCCGGGACAGGGGGCAATCATATATATTTT,CASSDSGTGGNHIYF
13,many,-,TRBV12-3/TRBV12-4,TRBJ1-1,TGTGCTGACGGGTTCCCCGGTGGCACTGAAGCTTTCTTT,CADGFPGGTEAFF
14,many,TRBD2,TRBV29-1,TRBJ2-7,TGCAGCGTTAATAGCGGGAGGAGCGCCTACGAGCAGTACTTC,CSVNSGRSAYEQYF
17,-,TRBD2,TRBV7-9,TRBJ2-5,TGTGCCAGCAGCACAACACAACTAGCGGGGCCCCAAGAGACCCAGTACTTC,CASSTTQLAGPQETQYF
13,many,-,TRBV28,TRBJ1-2,TGTGCCAGCAGCGACACGACAGTCTATGGCTACACCTTC,CASSDTTVYGYTF
13,many,-,TRBV10-1,TRBJ2-3,TGCGCCAGCAGTGATGACGGACCCGATACGCAGTATTTT,CASSDDGPDTQYF
16,many,-,TRBV5-1,TRBJ2-2,TGCGCCAGCAGCTTGGCCAATGGGCTTTCCACCGGGGAGCTGTTTTTT,CASSLANGLSTGELFF
13,many,-,TRBV12-3/TRBV12-4,TRBJ1-2,TGTGCCAGCAGTCTTGGGACGTGGTATGGCTACACCTTC,CASSLGTWYGYTF
15,-,-,TRBV7-9,TRBJ1-2,TGTGCCAGCAGCTTAGTGCAGGGCCGAAACTATGGCTACACCTTC,CASSLVQGRNYGYTF
15,many,-,TRBV3-1,TRBJ1-4,TGTGCCAGCAGCCAGCAAGGGAACCCTGGGGAAAAACTGTTTTTT,CASSQQGNPGEKLFF
16,many,-,TRBV4-3,TRBJ2-1,TGCGCCAGCAGCCAAGACGGTACCCTATCCTACAATGAGCAGTTCTTC,CASSQDGTLSYNEQFF
14,many,-,TRBV12-3/TRBV12-4,TRBJ2-3,TGTGCCAGCAGTTCGAAACGTAGCACAGATACGCAGTATTTT,CASSSKRSTDTQYF
16,-,-,TRBV10-1,TRBJ2-1,TGCGCCAGCAGTGAGTATCGGGGGGCCTCCTACAATGAGCAGTTCTTC,CASSEYRGASYNEQFF
16,many,-,TRBV11-2,TRBJ1-2,TGTGCCAGCAGACGACTTAGGGGGGAGAAGGGCTATGGCTACACCTTC,CASRRLRGEKGYGYTF
15,many,TRBD1,TRBV7-2,TRBJ1-2,TGTGCCAGCAGCTTCGGGGCACAGGGGACTTATGGCTACACCTTC,CASSFGAQGTYGYTF
14,many,-,TRBV20-1,TRBJ1-1,TGCAGTGCAATAAGGGGGGGGGGAAACACTGAAGCTTTCTTT,CSAIRGGGNTEAFF
17,many,-,TRBV3-1,TRBJ1-4,TGTGCCAGCAGCCTAGGGACATTCTATTCAACTAATGAAAAACTGTTTTTT,CASSLGTFYSTNEKLFF
12,many,-,TRBV30,TRBJ1-1,TGTGCCTGGAATGGAGAGAACACTGAAGCTTTCTTT,CAWNGENTEAFF
13,many,-,TRBV2,TRBJ1-2,TGTGCCAGCCCCTGGTCCGCTAACTATGGCTACACCTTC,CASPWSANYGYTF
16,many,-,TRBV3-1,TRBJ2-3,TGTGCCAGCAGCCGCGCACCGGGGAGTGGCACAGATACGCAGTATTTT,CASSRAPGSGTDTQYF
18,many,TRBD1,TRBV27,TRBJ1-1,TGTGCCAGCAGTCCTCGGACAGGTTCGGAGGCGGGGAACACTGAAGCTTTCTTT,CASSPRTGSEAGNTEAFF